The rows below give T cell receptor beta chains drawn from one sample of a study of blood T cell repertoires in COVID-19. The assay was immunoSEQ multiplex PCR, and TCRdb's table has in-frame clones only and misses some. This table has a few hundred thousand clones, more than 75% appearing once. What was sequenced was PBMCs or T cells enriched from blood (not recorded which). These receptors all come from a man aged 25 to 40 with acute COVID-19. Both conserved end residues are trimmed from each CDR3. D genes are given only for firm matches.

>-|TRBV5-5
ASSLEAGLGEKLF
>-|TRBV11-1
ASSISGVYGYT
>-|TRBV18
ASSPPGPRNTIY
>-|TRBV5-5
ASSKLVASVNYEQY
>TRBD2|TRBV5-1
ASSSSSGGPLYEQY
>TRBD1|TRBV9
ASSVSGQGAIAF
>-|TRBV20-1
SANGDT
>-|TRBV19
ASSKGGINQPQH
>TRBD1|TRBV19
ASSPRDSSNQPQH
>-|TRBV2
ASSLGQFYGYT
>-|TRBV5-4
ASSLSGFGYNEQF
>TRBD1|TRBV9
ASSVLQGADTQY
>-|TRBV7-5
VRSLRLRSTDTQY
>TRBD1|TRBV9
ASSEGQVHEQY
>TRBD1|TRBV14
ASSQWDSVTDTQY
>TRBD1|TRBV18
ASSLGQGTEAF
>TRBD1|TRBV24-1
ATSVGQGALRETQY
>-|TRBV6-4
ASKSGASNTGELF
>-|TRBV7-9
ASSLRGRNPYGYT
>TRBD2|TRBV5-4
ASSLGTSGGGGETQY
>-|TRBV11-1
ASSLAFRQGETQY
>-|TRBV7-3
ASSPSHSGNYGYT
>-|TRBV5-1
ASSNRDPNYGYT
>-|TRBV7-3
ASSDSGARGEKLF
>-|TRBV5-6
ASSFLLQAGEQY
>-|TRBV6-5
ASSSLDMNTEAF
>TRBD1|TRBV19
ASRTTGEDTQY
>TRBD2|TRBV30
AVGARTSGGAPDTQY
>-|TRBV9
ASSPPGGLGTEAF
>-|TRBV5-4
ASGQTTDTQY
>-|TRBV11-2
ASSLGGSLFEAF
>-|TRBV24-1
ATSDWGRDTEAF
>TRBD1|TRBV25-1
ASSSRTGAPHEQY
>TRBD2|TRBV19
ASRSVGRGDFEQF
>TRBD1|TRBV6-1
ASSEVGQATNEKLF
>TRBD1|TRBV4-2
ASSSGTGSSYEQY
>-|TRBV2
ASFTPVAQY
>-|TRBV7-2
ASSLIPGIPTEAF
>TRBD1|TRBV5-4
ASTGTGSYYGYT
>-|TRBV5-4
ASSLEATSSQF
>-|TRBV9
ASSVATTRTYNEQF
>TRBD1|TRBV29-1
SVEETVAGGTEAF
>TRBD1|TRBV5-1
ASSFDGTGYEQY
>TRBD2|TRBV2
ASGLAGTDTQY
>-|TRBV5-4
ASSLAGLETQY
>TRBD1|TRBV19
ASSPRTGGPGNTIY
>-|TRBV6-5
ASSYSPTSPSHEQY